The 10 T cell receptor beta chains presented below share a single source sample, sequenced in a study of long-term antiretroviral therapy in people with HIV. Investigators performed immunoSEQ version v3.0 at survey level. Assay used: immunoSEQ multiplex PCR; TCRdb lists only in-frame clones, some missing. This sample yields fewer than 40,000 clones, of which 90% to 95% are seen a single time; less than 4% belongs to the top ten. Sample: unsorted PBMCs, taken just over 5 years after starting antiretroviral therapy. The source is a woman aged 45-59 years with HIV.

This sequence joins TRBV5-4 and TRBJ2-3; the D gene is possibly TRBD2 (6 bases). The CDR3 extends over 12 amino acids. Trimming cost V 10 bases and J 0 bases, with 9 bases left between them. Germline V lookup: CDR1 SGHNT, CDR2 YYREEE (reference sequence). DNA for the CDR3: TGTGCCGCGGGGCCCAGCACAGATACGCAGTATTTT. It encodes CAAGPSTDTQYF.

The chain combines TRBV7-2 with TRBJ2-7, with 15 bases matching TRBD2. This CDR3 has 16 amino acids. The germline gives CDR1 SGHTA, CDR2 FQGNSA. V lost 5 bases, J lost 3 bases, and 5 bases stayed unmatched. For the CDR3, the DNA is TGTGCCAGCAGCGTCGGACTAGCGGGGGGGTACTACGAGCAGTACTTC. This codes for CASSVGLAGGYYEQYF. Combining the CDR3 with reference TRBV7-2 and TRBJ2-7 gives the whole variable domain GAGVSQSPSNKVTEKGKDVELRCDPISGHTALYWYRQSLGQGLEFLIYFQGNSAPDKSGLPSDRFSAERTGGSVSTLTIQRTQQEDSAVYLCASSVGLAGGYYEQYFGPGTRLTVT.

The genes are TRBV7-6 and TRBJ1-1, with D unclear. This CDR3 has 13 amino acids. CDR1 is SGHVS and CDR2 is FNYEAQ in the germline V gene. The V end lost 0 bases, the J end lost 1 base, and 3 bases lay between the germline ends. CDR3 DNA: TGTGCCAGCAGCTTAGCGGGGAACACTGAAGCTTTCTTT. It yields the protein CASSLAGNTEAFF.

This clone was counted a few times. In DNA form, the CDR3 reads TGTGCCAGTAGTAACGGACGGGCAGGGGAATTCGGCGGGGAGCTGTTTTTT. Protein product: CASSNGRAGEFGGELFF. The chain uses TRBV19 and TRBJ2-2; a possible D gene is TRBD1 (6 bases). V was clipped by 4 bases and J by 7 bases, with 22 bases between them. Germline V gives CDR1 LNHDA, CDR2 SQIVND (reference sequence). This CDR3 is 17 amino acids long.

This CDR3 reads CAWSVGGPGTDTQYF. CDR3 nucleotides: TGTGCCTGGAGTGTAGGGGGGCCCGGCACAGATACGCAGTATTTT. The rearrangement joins TRBV30 to TRBJ2-3; D may match TRBD1 or TRBD2 (6 bases each). With 0 bases removed from V and 1 base from J, the gap between germline ends came to 11 bases. The CDR3 is 15 residues long. Germline-derived CDR1 and CDR2 are GTSNPN and SVGIG (reference sequence).

This rearrangement joins TRBV9 to TRBJ2-7; D is undetermined. The germline gives CDR1 SGDLS, CDR2 YYNGEE. The CDR3 spans 11 residues. The V end lost 10 bases, the J end lost 0 bases, and 8 bases lay between the germline ends. CDR3 loop: CAAVYSYEQYF. CDR3 coding DNA: TGTGCCGCAGTTTACTCCTACGAGCAGTACTTC.

The rearrangement joins TRBV18 to TRBJ1-1; weak D call: TRBD1 (5 bases). This CDR3 spans 14 amino acids. The V gene's germline CDR1 is KGHSH and CDR2 LQKENI. V lost 2 bases, J lost 4 bases, and 11 bases lay in between. The CDR3 region is CASSPAGKGTEAFF. CDR3 DNA sequence: TGTGCCAGCTCACCAGCAGGGAAGGGCACTGAAGCTTTCTTT.

The DNA of the CDR3 is TGCAGCGTTGGAGGGAGCAATCAGCCCCAGCATTTT. Protein: CSVGGSNQPQHF. The V gene is TRBV29-1, the J gene TRBJ1-5, with no clear D. The CDR3 contains 12 residues. The V gene's germline CDR1 is SQVTM and CDR2 ANQGSEA. Trimming removed 4 bases from V and 1 base from J, with 5 bases in between.

The V call is TRBV4-1, the J call TRBJ2-5, with D possibly matching TRBD2 (6 bases). From germline, CDR1 is MGHRA and CDR2 YSYEKL. This CDR3 has 14 amino acids. Between the trimmed V and J ends, which lost 3 bases and 2 bases, there was a span of 10 bases. DNA of the CDR3: TGCGCCAGCAGCCACCTGGGACTTCAAGAGACCCAGTACTTC. It codes for CASSHLGLQETQYF.

This clone was seen a single time. V and J are TRBV6-5 and TRBJ1-6; no definite D call. Germline V CDR1 and CDR2: MNHEY, SVGAGI. Trimming removed 0 bases from V and 4 bases from J, with 10 bases in between. CDR3 length: 16 residues. CDR3 in DNA: TGTGCCAGCAGTTACTCTTACGAAGATTATAATTCACCCCTCCACTTT. Translating it yields CASSYSYEDYNSPLHF.